The 8 T cell receptor beta chains given below trace back to one sample, sequenced in a study of blood T cell repertoires in COVID-19. Libraries were prepared by immunoSEQ multiplex PCR; TCRdb keeps only in-frame clonotypes and omits some of them. The profile shows roughly 92,000 clones, about 89% of them singletons. Sequencing was done on a sample of peripheral blood. Source of these receptors: a man aged 45-60 years with acute or convalescent COVID-19.

This clone was seen only once. V and J are TRBV19 and TRBJ1-1, with 8 bases aligning to TRBD1. Germline CDR1 and CDR2: LNHDA and SQIVND (reference sequence). The CDR3 totals 14 residues. Trimming at V came to 5 bases and at J to 1 base, leaving 3 bases not matched to a gene. CDR3 nucleotide sequence: TGTGCCAGTAGTTGGGACAGGTCGAACACTGAAGCTTTCTTT. This sequence encodes CASSWDRSNTEAFF.

The chain couples TRBV30 to TRBJ2-5, with a weak D call TRBD1 (6 bases). The V end lost 5 bases, the J end lost 5 bases, and 15 bases lay between the germline ends. Germline values: CDR1 GTSNPN, CDR2 SVGIG (reference sequence). CDR3 length: 13 amino acids. The CDR3 spells CAWAQGWGETQYF. Here the CDR3 DNA reads TGTGCCTGGGCACAGGGCTGGGGGGAGACCCAGTACTTC.

This clone was observed a few times. The V call is TRBV7-8, the J call TRBJ2-3, with 8 bases lining up with TRBD2. The V segment lost 1 base and the J segment 2 bases; nucleotides outside the gene matches: 5. The CDR3 is made up of 16 amino acids. Germline values: CDR1 SGHVS, CDR2 FQNEAQ. The chain's CDR3 is CASSLEPGGNTDTQYF. The CDR3 DNA is TGTGCCAGCAGCTTAGAACCGGGAGGGAACACAGATACGCAGTATTTT.

The CDR3 region has the DNA TGTGCCAGCAGCCGTCCGACAGAAACTGAGCAGTTCTTC. This gives the protein CASSRPTETEQFF. This chain links TRBV11-2 with TRBJ2-1, with TRBD1 as a possible D gene (5 bases). In germline, CDR1 is SGHAT, CDR2 FQNNGV. V shed 5 bases and J shed 9 bases, with 14 bases lying between them. The length of the CDR3 is 13 residues.

This clone has just one count. This chain joins TRBV30 and TRBJ1-1, with 7 nucleotides matching TRBD1. The CDR3 totals 11 residues. Per the germline V gene, CDR1 is GTSNPN and CDR2 is SVGIG (reference sequence). V trimming: 1 base; J trimming: 11 bases; junction bases outside the gene matches: 4. CDR3 in DNA: TGTGCCTGGAGTGGGGGGACAGCGGCTTTCTTT. Its translation is CAWSGGTAAFF.

The rearrangement uses TRBV30 and TRBJ1-5, with unresolved D. The CDR3 loop spans 13 amino acids. From germline, CDR1 is GTSNPN and CDR2 SVGIG (reference sequence). V lost 2 bases and J lost 1, with 6 bases in between. CDR3 in DNA: TGTGCCTGGAGTTGGAGCAGCAATCAGCCCCAGCATTTT. As protein: CAWSWSSNQPQHF.

This chain connects TRBV27 to TRBJ1-2, with D unresolved. This CDR3 spans 14 amino acids. Germline V gene sequence: CDR1 MNHEY, CDR2 SMNVEV (reference sequence). V was clipped by 8 bases and J by 0 bases, with 13 bases between them. The CDR3 here is CASAAAASNYGYTF. The CDR3, as DNA: TGTGCCAGCGCCGCGGCAGCCTCTAACTATGGCTACACCTTC.

The V and J genes are TRBV24-1 and TRBJ2-1, with 8 bases matching TRBD1. The trim removed 5 bases at V and 3 bases at J, leaving 8 bases unmatched. The V gene's germline CDR1 is KGHDR and CDR2 SFDVKD. CDR3 length: 16 amino acids. The DNA for the CDR3 is TGTGCCACCAGTGCCGTCCCCGGGACAGGCTACAATGAGCAGTTCTTC. It yields the protein CATSAVPGTGYNEQFF.